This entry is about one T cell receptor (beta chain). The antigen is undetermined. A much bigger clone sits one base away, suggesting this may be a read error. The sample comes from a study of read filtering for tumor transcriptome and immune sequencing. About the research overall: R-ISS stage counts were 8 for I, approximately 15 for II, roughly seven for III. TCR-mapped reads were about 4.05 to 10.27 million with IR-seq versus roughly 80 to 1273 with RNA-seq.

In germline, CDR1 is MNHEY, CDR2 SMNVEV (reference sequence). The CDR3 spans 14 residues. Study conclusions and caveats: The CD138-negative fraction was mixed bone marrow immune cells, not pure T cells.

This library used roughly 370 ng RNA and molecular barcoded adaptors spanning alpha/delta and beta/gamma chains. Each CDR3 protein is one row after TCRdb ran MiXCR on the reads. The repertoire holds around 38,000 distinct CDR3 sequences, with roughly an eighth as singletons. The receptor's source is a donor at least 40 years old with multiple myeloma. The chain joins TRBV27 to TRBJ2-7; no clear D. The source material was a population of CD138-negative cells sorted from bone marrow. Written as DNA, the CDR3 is TGTGCCGGCAGTTTAGGTGGGATTCTGGCCGAGCAGTACTTC. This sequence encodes CAGSLGGILAEQYF.